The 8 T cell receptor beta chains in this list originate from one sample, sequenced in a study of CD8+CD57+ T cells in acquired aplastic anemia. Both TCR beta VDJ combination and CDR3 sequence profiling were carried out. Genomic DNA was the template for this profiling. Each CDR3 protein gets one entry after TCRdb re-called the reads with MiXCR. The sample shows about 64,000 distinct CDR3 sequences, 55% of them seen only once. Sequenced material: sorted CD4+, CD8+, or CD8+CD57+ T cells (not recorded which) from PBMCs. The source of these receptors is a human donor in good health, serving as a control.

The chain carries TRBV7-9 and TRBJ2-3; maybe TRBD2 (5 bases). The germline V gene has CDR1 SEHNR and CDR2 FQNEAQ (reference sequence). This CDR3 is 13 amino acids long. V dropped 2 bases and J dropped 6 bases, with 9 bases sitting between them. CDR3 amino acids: CASSLLPGDTQYF. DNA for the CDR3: TGTGCCAGCAGCTTACTCCCGGGGGATACGCAGTATTTT.

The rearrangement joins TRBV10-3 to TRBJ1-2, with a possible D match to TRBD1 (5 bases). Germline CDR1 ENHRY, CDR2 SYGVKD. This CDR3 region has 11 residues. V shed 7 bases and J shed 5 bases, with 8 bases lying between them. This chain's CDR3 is CAIIGEYGYTF. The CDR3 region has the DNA TGTGCCATCATAGGGGAATATGGCTACACCTTC.

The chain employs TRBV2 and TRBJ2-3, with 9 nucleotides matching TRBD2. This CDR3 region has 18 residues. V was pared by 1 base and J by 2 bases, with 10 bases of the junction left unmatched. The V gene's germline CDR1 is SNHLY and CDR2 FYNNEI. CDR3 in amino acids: CASSEVTRLAGFTDTQYF. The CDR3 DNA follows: TGTGCCAGCAGTGAAGTAACTAGGCTAGCGGGATTCACAGATACGCAGTATTTT.

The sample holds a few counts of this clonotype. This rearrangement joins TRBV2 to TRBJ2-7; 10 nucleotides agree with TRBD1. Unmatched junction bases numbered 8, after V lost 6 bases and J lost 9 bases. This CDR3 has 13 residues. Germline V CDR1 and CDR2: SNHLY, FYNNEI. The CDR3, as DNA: TGTGCCAGCAGGGGCGGGACAGGGGTTGTGCAGTACGTC. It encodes CASRGGTGVVQYV.

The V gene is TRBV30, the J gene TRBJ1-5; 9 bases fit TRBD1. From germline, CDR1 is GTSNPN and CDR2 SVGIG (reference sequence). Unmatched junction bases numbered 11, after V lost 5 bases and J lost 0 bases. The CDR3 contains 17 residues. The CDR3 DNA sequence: TGTGCCTGGGGAGCCCAGGACAGGGGAGGTAGCAATCAGCCCCAGCATTTT. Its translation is CAWGAQDRGGSNQPQHF. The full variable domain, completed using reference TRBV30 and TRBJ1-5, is SQTIHQWPATLVQPVGSPLSLECTVEGTSNPNLYWYRQAAGRGLQLLFYSVGIGQISSEVPQNLSASRPQDRQFILSSKKLLLSDSGFYLCAWGAQDRGGSNQPQHFGDGTRLSIL.

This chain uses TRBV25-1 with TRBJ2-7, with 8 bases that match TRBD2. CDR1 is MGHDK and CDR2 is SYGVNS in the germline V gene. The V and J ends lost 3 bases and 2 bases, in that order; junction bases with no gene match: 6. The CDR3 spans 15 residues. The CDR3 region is CASSDLGSGTYEQYF. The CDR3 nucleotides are TGTGCCAGCAGTGATTTGGGTAGCGGGACCTACGAGCAGTACTTC.

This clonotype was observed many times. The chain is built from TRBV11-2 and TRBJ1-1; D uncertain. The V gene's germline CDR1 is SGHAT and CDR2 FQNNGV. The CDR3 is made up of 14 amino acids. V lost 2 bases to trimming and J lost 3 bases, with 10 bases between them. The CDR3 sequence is CASSLHGVDTEAFF. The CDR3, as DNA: TGTGCCAGCAGCTTACATGGGGTGGACACTGAAGCTTTCTTT.

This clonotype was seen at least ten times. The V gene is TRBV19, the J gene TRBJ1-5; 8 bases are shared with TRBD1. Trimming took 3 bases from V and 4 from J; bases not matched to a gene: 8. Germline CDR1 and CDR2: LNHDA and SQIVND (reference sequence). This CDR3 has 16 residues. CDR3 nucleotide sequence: TGTGCCAGTAGTATTTCCCACGACAGGGGAAATCAGCCCCAGCATTTT. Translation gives CASSISHDRGNQPQHF.